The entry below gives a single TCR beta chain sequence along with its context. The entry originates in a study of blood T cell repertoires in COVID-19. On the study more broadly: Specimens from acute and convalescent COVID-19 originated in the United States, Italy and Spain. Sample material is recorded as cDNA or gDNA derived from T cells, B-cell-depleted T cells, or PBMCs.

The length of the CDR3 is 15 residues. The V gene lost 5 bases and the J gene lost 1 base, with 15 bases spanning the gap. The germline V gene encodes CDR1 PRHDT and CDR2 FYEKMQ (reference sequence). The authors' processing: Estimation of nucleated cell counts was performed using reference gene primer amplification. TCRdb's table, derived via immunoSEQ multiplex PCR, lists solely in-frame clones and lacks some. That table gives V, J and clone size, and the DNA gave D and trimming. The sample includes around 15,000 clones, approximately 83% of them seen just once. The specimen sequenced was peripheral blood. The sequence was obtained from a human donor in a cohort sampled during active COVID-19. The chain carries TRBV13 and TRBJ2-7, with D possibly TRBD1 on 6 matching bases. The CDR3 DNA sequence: TGTGCCAGCAGCCGCGCAGGGGCGGCATCCTACGAGCAGTACTTC. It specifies CASSRAGAASYEQYF.